The rows below give T cell receptor beta chains drawn from one sample of a study of blood T cell repertoires in COVID-19. Profiled with immunoSEQ multiplex PCR; TCRdb holds only in-frame clones, not every one. Of about 280,000 clones listed, 85% were seen once; the top ten hold about an eighth. Sequencing was done on a sample of peripheral blood. Receptors were obtained from a human donor in a cohort sampled during active COVID-19. The CDR3 runs from the conserved cysteine through the conserved F or W. Each record gives: D gene, J gene, clone size, V gene, CDR3 DNA, CDR3 protein. D genes are given only for firm matches. Only part of the rows carry a size: once, few, many, or a class if the clone is expanded.

.	TRBJ1-2	.	TRBV6-5	TGTGCCAGCAGGCCCACATTGCTTGGTAACTATGGCTACACCTTC	CASRPTLLGNYGYTF
.	TRBJ2-2	.	TRBV23-1	TGCGCCAGCAGGGAGAGCTGGGTGGGGGAGCTGTTTTTT	CASRESWVGELFF
.	TRBJ2-2	.	TRBV5-4	TGTGCCAGCAGCCTCACCGGGTCCCCCCTCACCGGGGAGCTGTTTTTT	CASSLTGSPLTGELFF
.	TRBJ1-1	.	TRBV6-5	TGTGCCAGCAGTAACCGACAGCTATCGAACACTGAAGCTTTCTTT	CASSNRQLSNTEAFF
TRBD1	TRBJ2-6	.	TRBV5-1	TGCGCCAGCGGGGACAGGGCGTCCGGGGCCAACGTCCTGACTTTC	CASGDRASGANVLTF
TRBD2	TRBJ2-2	.	TRBV19	TGTGCCAGTAGGGACCGACTAGCGGGAGTTACCGGGGAGCTGTTTTTT	CASRDRLAGVTGELFF
.	TRBJ1-6	.	TRBV6-6	TGTGCCAGCAGATCTCCGGGTAAAGGTTCACCCCTCCACTTT	CASRSPGKGSPLHF
TRBD2	TRBJ2-1	.	TRBV12-5	TGTGCTAGTGGTTTGAGAATAGCGGGAGGATTTTACAATGAGCAGTTCTTC	CASGLRIAGGFYNEQFF
TRBD1	TRBJ1-5	.	TRBV19	TGTGCCAGTAGTATGGATCGGGCCAGGGGGTGGCCCCAGCATTTT	CASSMDRARGWPQHF
TRBD2	TRBJ2-1	.	TRBV7-2	TGTGCCAGCAGTTTAGCGGGAGGCCCATACAATGAGCAGTTCTTC	CASSLAGGPYNEQFF
.	TRBJ2-2	.	TRBV5-1	TGCGCCAGCAACGACATTAACACCGGGGAGCTGTTTTTT	CASNDINTGELFF
TRBD1	TRBJ1-2	.	TRBV29-1	TGCAGCCTAAGTGACAGGGGCGGCTATGGCTACACCTTC	CSLSDRGGYGYTF
TRBD1	TRBJ2-3	.	TRBV6-2/TRBV6-3	TGTGCCAGCAGTTACGAGGACAGGACCACAGATACGCAGTATTTT	CASSYEDRTTDTQYF
.	TRBJ2-7	.	TRBV10-3	TGTGCCATCGCTCTACAGGCCGGCTACGAGCAGTACTTC	CAIALQAGYEQYF
TRBD2	TRBJ2-7	.	TRBV11-2	TGTGCCAGCAGCCCGACTAGCGGGAGTTTAACCTACGAGCAGTACTTC	CASSPTSGSLTYEQYF
TRBD2	TRBJ2-7	once	TRBV20-1	TGCAGTGCTAGTGTAGCGGGAGGGGGTTTTAACGAGCAGTACTTC	CSASVAGGGFNEQYF
TRBD2	TRBJ2-3	.	TRBV6-4	TGTGCCAGCAGATCTACTAGCGGGAGGCTAAGGGATACGCAGTATTTT	CASRSTSGRLRDTQYF
TRBD2	TRBJ2-4	.	TRBV29-1	TGCAGCGTTACCGGGACTAGCGAAAACATTCAGTACTTC	CSVTGTSENIQYF
.	TRBJ2-1	.	TRBV24-1	TGTGCCACCAGTGATTTAACACCGGGGTCCTACAATGAGCAGTTCTTC	CATSDLTPGSYNEQFF
TRBD1	TRBJ2-5	.	TRBV15	TGTGCCACCAGCAGAGACAGGGGGCAGCAAGAGACCCAGTACTTC	CATSRDRGQQETQYF
TRBD1	TRBJ1-2	.	TRBV2	TGTGCCAGCAGTGAAGCGCTTGGCAGGGGGATCACTAAGGGTGGCTACACCTTC	CASSEALGRGITKGGYTF
TRBD1	TRBJ2-2	.	TRBV7-2	TGTGCCAGCAGCTTAGAGACAGGGAGTTTTACCGGGGAGCTGTTTTTT	CASSLETGSFTGELFF
.	TRBJ2-1	few	TRBV28	TGTGCCAGCAACGACCCGGGGGAACTCAATGAGCAGTTCTTC	CASNDPGELNEQFF
.	TRBJ2-6	.	TRBV2	TGTGCCAGCAGTGAAGTCGGGGGTTACTCTGGGGCCAACGTCCTGACTTTC	CASSEVGGYSGANVLTF
TRBD2	TRBJ2-7	.	TRBV13	TGTGCCAGCAGCTCGAGCGGGAGGGACTCCTACGAGCAGTACTTC	CASSSSGRDSYEQYF
.	TRBJ1-2	.	TRBV5-1	TGCGCCAGCAGCCCGGGTCTCCAGGGCTACACCTTC	CASSPGLQGYTF
.	TRBJ2-2	.	TRBV6-5	TGTGCCAGCAGCCATGAGATCACCGGGGAGCTGTTTTTT	CASSHEITGELFF
TRBD2	TRBJ2-1	.	TRBV29-1	TGCAGCGTTGAGGAACTAGCGGGAGGGGAGCAGTTCTTC	CSVEELAGGEQFF